This TCR beta chain was found in a study of cytomegalovirus exposure and HLA in healthy donors. V was trimmed by 7 bases and J by 5 bases, leaving 11 bases between them. CDR3 length: 11 amino acids. From germline, CDR1 is SQVTM and CDR2 ANQGSEA. This clone was picked up a small number of times. Researchers ran the PCR with 60 Vbeta and 13 Jbeta primers. Sequencing was performed with immunoSEQ multiplex PCR; in TCRdb, only in-frame clones are kept and a portion is missing. The data contain some 130,000 clones, around 70% of them singletons. Sequences were obtained from PBMCs. The TCR sequence derives from a man under 40 in good health and CMV-seropositive. The V gene is TRBV29-1, the J gene TRBJ1-1; D gene uncertain. The DNA for the CDR3 is TGCAGCGCCGCCGGGTGGACTGAAGCTTTCTTT. Amino acids: CSAAGWTEAFF. Together with reference TRBV29-1 and TRBJ1-1, the CDR3 gives the full variable domain: SAVISQKPSRDICQRGTSLTIQCQVDSQVTMMFWYRQQPGQSLTLIATANQGSEATYESGFVIDKFPISRPNLTFSTLTVSNMSPEDSSIYLCSAAGWTEAFFGQGTRLTVV.